The 23 T cell receptor beta chains reported below all come from one sample, sequenced in a study of beta chain features in type 1 diabetes. Study conclusions and caveats: TCRB CDR3 length was moderately but significantly reduced in all four CD4+ subsets of Type 1 diabetes patients.

No cognate antigen is known for these TCRs. Since all of the isolated RNA was reverse transcribed, expressed TCRB transcripts were what got sequenced. The repertoire was sequenced with immunoSEQ multiplex PCR; TCRdb's copy has only in-frame clones and lacks some. The sample yields about 160,000 clones, roughly 65% seen once. Sequenced sample: naive CD4+ T cells from blood. The receptors shown here come from a man aged 30 to 39 with type 1 diabetes.

V and J are TRBV7-9 and TRBJ2-3; TRBD1 matches 7 bases. The junction had 4 bases not matched to a gene; V was cut back by 6 bases and J by 4 bases. Germline V gene data show CDR1 as SEHNR and CDR2 as FQNEAQ (reference sequence). The CDR3 extends over 13 amino acids. The chain's CDR3 is CASSFTGADTQYF. The CDR3 bases are TGTGCCAGCAGTTTCACAGGGGCAGATACGCAGTATTTT.

The CDR3 region is CASSSEANYGYTF. The CDR3 DNA sequence: TGTGCCAGCAGCTCCGAGGCTAACTATGGCTACACCTTC. V is TRBV7-9 and J is TRBJ1-2; D remains ambiguous. The V gene's germline CDR1 is SEHNR and CDR2 FQNEAQ (reference sequence). The germline V and J ends were trimmed by 4 bases and 0 bases, with 6 bases remaining between them. The CDR3 loop spans 13 amino acids.

This clone was detected a few times. This rearrangement joins TRBV7-9 to TRBJ2-7, with TRBD1 as a possible D gene (5 bases). The germline CDR1 and CDR2 sequences are SEHNR and FQNEAQ (reference sequence). Trimming removed 6 bases at V and 7 bases at J, with 13 bases between. The CDR3 sequence is 12 residues long. CDR3 protein: CASSDRASEQYF. In DNA form, the CDR3 reads TGTGCCAGCAGTGACAGAGCGAGTGAGCAGTACTTC.

V and J are TRBV19 and TRBJ1-2; weak D call: TRBD1 (5 bases). Trimming removed 7 bases from V and 7 bases from J, with 13 bases in between. The germline V gene has CDR1 LNHDA and CDR2 SQIVND (reference sequence). The CDR3 consists of 12 residues. CDR3 residues: CASKERGTGYTF. The CDR3 bases are TGTGCCAGTAAGGAGAGAGGGACTGGCTACACCTTC.

The V call is TRBV29-1, the J call TRBJ2-7; D uncertain. This CDR3 is 12 amino acids long. Germline CDR1 SQVTM, CDR2 ANQGSEA. V was trimmed by 8 bases and J by 2 bases, leaving 13 bases between them. CDR3 loop: CSYRTPTYEQYF. CDR3 DNA: TGCAGCTACCGCACACCTACCTACGAGCAGTACTTC.

This rearrangement joins TRBV7-9 to TRBJ1-1; possible D gene TRBD1, 6 bases. The CDR3 loop spans 14 amino acids. Trimming stripped 2 bases from V and 5 bases from J, with 12 bases between. Germline CDR1 reads SEHNR; CDR2 reads FQNEAQ (reference sequence). DNA for the CDR3: TGTGCCAGCAGCTTAATACAGGGTGCAACTGAAGCTTTCTTT. Protein sequence: CASSLIQGATEAFF.

The chain carries TRBV29-1 and TRBJ1-2; D remains unclear. The CDR3 runs to 14 residues. Trimming cost V 8 bases and J 4 bases, with 20 bases left between them. From germline, CDR1 is SQVTM and CDR2 ANQGSEA. The CDR3, as DNA: TGCAGCATCCGGCGGGATAGGCAGACCTATGGCTACACCTTC. It is translated as CSIRRDRQTYGYTF.

A remark on this clone: This sample includes further DNA sequences coding for the same CDR3. The chain recombines TRBV20-1 with TRBJ1-1, with D hard to call. The germline V gene has CDR1 DFQATT and CDR2 SNEGSKA (reference sequence). The CDR3 loop spans 11 amino acids. V gave up 7 bases and J gave up 1 base, with 7 bases separating them. As DNA, the CDR3 is TGCAGTGGCCGGGAGAACACTGAAGCTTTCTTT. Amino acid sequence: CSGRENTEAFF.

This clone was detected only a few times. The rearrangement links TRBV5-1 to TRBJ2-6; 7 bases map to TRBD1. The CDR3 covers 14 residues. V was clipped by 7 bases and J by 4 bases; unmatched bases: 5. The germline V gene encodes CDR1 SGHRS and CDR2 YFSETQ. The CDR3: CASQDRAGANVLTF. CDR3 bases: TGCGCCAGCCAAGACAGGGCCGGGGCCAACGTCCTGACTTTC.

This clone was detected only a few times. The chain uses TRBV29-1 and TRBJ1-1, with 7 bases matching TRBD1. Losses at the gene ends were 4 bases for V and 1 base for J; bases not matched to a gene: 3. Germline assignment: CDR1 SQVTM and CDR2 ANQGSEA. This CDR3 has 13 amino acids. This chain's CDR3 is CSVVDRANTEAFF. The CDR3 nucleotides read TGCAGCGTTGTTGACAGGGCGAACACTGAAGCTTTCTTT.

The gene calls are TRBV7-2 and TRBJ2-2; D possibly corresponds to TRBD2 (6 bases). This CDR3 has 16 residues. The germline V gene encodes CDR1 SGHTA and CDR2 FQGNSA. Trimming removed 1 base at V and 0 bases at J, with 9 bases between. This CDR3 reads CASSLVVAANTGELFF. CDR3 sequence (DNA): TGTGCCAGCAGCTTAGTAGTAGCGGCGAACACCGGGGAGCTGTTTTTT.

The J gene is TRBJ1-2, the V gene TRBV7-2; 8 bases align to TRBD1. CDR3 length: 14 residues. The V gene's germline CDR1 is SGHTA and CDR2 FQGNSA. V trimming: 6 bases; J trimming: 6 bases; junction bases outside the gene matches: 9. CDR3 loop: CASSPVQGADGYTF. The CDR3 coding sequence is TGTGCCAGCAGTCCTGTCCAGGGGGCAGATGGCTACACCTTC.

This clone was seen a few times. This rearrangement joins TRBV29-1 to TRBJ2-5; the D is unclear. The CDR3 spans 11 residues. CDR1 and CDR2 (germline): SQVTM, ANQGSEA. V shed 6 bases and J shed 3 bases, with 8 bases lying between them. DNA for the CDR3: TGCAGCGTAAGAAAGGAAGAGACCCAGTACTTC. It codes for CSVRKEETQYF.

V is TRBV11-3 and J is TRBJ2-1, with TRBD2 matching over 7 bases. With V trimmed by 4 bases and J by 9 bases, 6 bases remained unmatched. CDR1 and CDR2 from the germline V gene are SGHNT and YENEEA. This CDR3 spans 13 amino acids. The DNA for the CDR3 is TGTGCCAGCAGCTCGCCAGAGCGGGGTGAGCAGTTCTTC. As protein: CASSSPERGEQFF.

The chain recombines TRBV7-2 with TRBJ2-3, with 7 nucleotides matching TRBD1. The junction had 7 bases not matched to a gene; V was cut back by 2 bases and J by 2 bases. CDR3 size: 16 residues. Germline loops: CDR1 SGHTA, CDR2 FQGNSA. CDR3 amino acids: CASSLWLGQPTDTQYF. In DNA, the CDR3 is TGTGCCAGCAGCTTATGGTTGGGACAGCCCACAGATACGCAGTATTTT.

This clone came up a few times. J is TRBJ2-1 and V is TRBV14; 10 positions agree with TRBD1. Trimming cost V 4 bases and J 3 bases; bases outside gene matches: 6. The CDR3 length is 16 residues. Germline CDR1 and CDR2: SGHDN and FVKESK. The CDR3: CASSLGDRGLYNEQFF. CDR3 nucleotides: TGTGCCAGCAGCCTCGGGGACAGGGGACTCTACAATGAGCAGTTCTTC.

The V call is TRBV2, the J call TRBJ1-2; D remains unclear. The germline V and J ends were trimmed by 0 bases and 4 bases, with 12 bases remaining between them. This CDR3 has 15 residues. The V gene's germline CDR1 is SNHLY and CDR2 FYNNEI. CDR3 DNA sequence: TGTGCCAGCAGTGAAGCGCGGCAGACCTCCTATGGCTACACCTTC. This translates into CASSEARQTSYGYTF. Full variable domain (outside the CDR3, taken from reference TRBV2 and TRBJ1-2): EPEVTQTPSHQVTQMGQEVILRCVPISNHLYFYWYRQILGQKVEFLVSFYNNEISEKSEIFDDQFSVERPDGSNFTLKIRSTKLEDSAMYFCASSEARQTSYGYTFGSGTRLTVV.

The rearrangement joins TRBV6-6 to TRBJ2-7; the D is unclear. Germline V gene sequence: CDR1 MNHNY, CDR2 SVGAGI (reference sequence). The germline V and J ends were trimmed by 2 bases and 6 bases, with 8 bases remaining between them. The CDR3 spans 12 residues. The CDR3 here is CASSYLLREQYF. DNA for the CDR3: TGTGCCAGCAGTTACCTCCTCCGCGAGCAGTACTTC.

This chain connects TRBV7-2 to TRBJ2-5; 12 bases agree with TRBD1. The V gene's germline CDR1 is SGHTA and CDR2 FQGNSA. The CDR3 is 15 residues long. The V and J ends lost 1 base and 4 bases, in that order; junction bases with no gene match: 1. The CDR3 DNA reads TGTGCCAGCAGCTTAGGGGGACAGGGGGCAGAGACCCAGTACTTC. The encoded protein is CASSLGGQGAETQYF. Based on the CDR3 plus reference TRBV7-2 and TRBJ2-5, the full variable domain is GAGVSQSPSNKVTEKGKDVELRCDPISGHTALYWYRQSLGQGLEFLIYFQGNSAPDKSGLPSDRFSAERTGGSVSTLTIQRTQQEDSAVYLCASSLGGQGAETQYFGPGTRLLVL.

In regard to this clone: The sample has other DNA sequences that encode this CDR3 too. CDR3 region: CSVAEYATNEKLFF. As DNA, the CDR3 is TGCAGCGTGGCTGAGTACGCAACTAATGAAAAACTGTTTTTT. This chain uses TRBV29-1 with TRBJ1-4; D gene unclear. Germline V gives CDR1 SQVTM, CDR2 ANQGSEA. This CDR3 has 14 residues. Trimming took 6 bases from V and 0 from J, leaving 11 bases between them.

The J gene is TRBJ1-6, the V gene TRBV30, with D possibly being TRBD1 (6 bases). Germline assignment: CDR1 GTSNPN and CDR2 SVGIG (reference sequence). Trimming left V 2 bases short and J 11 bases short, with 13 bases between. The CDR3 spans 13 residues. The CDR3 is CAWSSGVGAPLHF. The DNA for the CDR3 is TGTGCCTGGAGTTCAGGGGTCGGGGCACCCCTCCACTTT.

V is TRBV4-3 and J is TRBJ2-7; D gene ambiguous. The germline V gene has CDR1 LGHNA and CDR2 YSLEER. V shed 0 bases and J shed 0 bases, with 9 bases lying between them. This CDR3 contains 15 residues. The CDR3 reads CASSQEGVSSYEQYF. The CDR3 DNA follows: TGCGCCAGCAGCCAAGAAGGTGTCAGCTCCTACGAGCAGTACTTC.

This chain links TRBV5-1 with TRBJ2-1; D gene unclear. V lost 0 bases and J 5 bases, leaving 6 bases between the germline ends. The CDR3 consists of 13 residues. Germline values: CDR1 SGHRS, CDR2 YFSETQ. CDR3 DNA sequence: TGCGCCAGCAGCTTGGCCGTGAACAATGAGCAGTTCTTC. Its protein product is CASSLAVNNEQFF.